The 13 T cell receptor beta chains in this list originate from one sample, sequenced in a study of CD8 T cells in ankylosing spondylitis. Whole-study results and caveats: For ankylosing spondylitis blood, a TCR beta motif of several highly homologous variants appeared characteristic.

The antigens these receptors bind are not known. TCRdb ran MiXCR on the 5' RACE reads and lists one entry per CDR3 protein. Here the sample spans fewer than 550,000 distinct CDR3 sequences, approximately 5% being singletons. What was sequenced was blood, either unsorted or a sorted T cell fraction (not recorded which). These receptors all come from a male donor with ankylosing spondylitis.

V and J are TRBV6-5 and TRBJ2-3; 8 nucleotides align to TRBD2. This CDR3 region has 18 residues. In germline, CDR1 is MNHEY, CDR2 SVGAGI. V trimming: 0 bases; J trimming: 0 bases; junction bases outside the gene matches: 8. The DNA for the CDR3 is TGTGCCAGCAGTTACTCGATCATAGCGGGGCCTAGCACAGATACGCAGTATTTT. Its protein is CASSYSIIAGPSTDTQYF.

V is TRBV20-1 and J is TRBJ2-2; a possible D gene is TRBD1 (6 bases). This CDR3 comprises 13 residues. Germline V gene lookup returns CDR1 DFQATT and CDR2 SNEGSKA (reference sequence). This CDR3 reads CRTGTQNTGELFF. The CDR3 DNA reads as TGCAGAACCGGGACACAGAACACCGGGGAGCTGTTTTTT.

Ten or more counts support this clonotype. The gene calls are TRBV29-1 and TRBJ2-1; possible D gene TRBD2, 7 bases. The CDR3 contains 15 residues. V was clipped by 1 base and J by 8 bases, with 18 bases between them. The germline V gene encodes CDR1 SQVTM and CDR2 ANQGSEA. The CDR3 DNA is TGCAGCGTTGAAGGGACTAGGGGGGTCCGGGATGAGCAGTTCTTC. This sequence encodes CSVEGTRGVRDEQFF.

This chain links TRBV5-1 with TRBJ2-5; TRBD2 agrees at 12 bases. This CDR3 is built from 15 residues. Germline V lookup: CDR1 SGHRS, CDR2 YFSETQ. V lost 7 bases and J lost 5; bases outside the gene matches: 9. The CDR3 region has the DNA TGCGCCAGCGGAGCTAGCGGGAGGGCCCAGGAGACCCAGTACTTC. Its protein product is CASGASGRAQETQYF.

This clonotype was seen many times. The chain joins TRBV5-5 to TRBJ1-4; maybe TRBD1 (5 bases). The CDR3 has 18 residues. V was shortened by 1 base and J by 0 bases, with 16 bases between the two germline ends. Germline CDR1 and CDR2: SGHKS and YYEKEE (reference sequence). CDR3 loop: CASSLTPGRWATNEKLFF. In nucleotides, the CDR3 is TGTGCCAGCAGCTTGACGCCGGGACGGTGGGCAACTAATGAAAAACTGTTTTTT. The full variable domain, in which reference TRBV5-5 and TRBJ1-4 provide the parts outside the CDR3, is DAGVTQSPTHLIKTRGQQVTLRCSPISGHKSVSWYQQVLGQGPQFIFQYYEKEERGRGNFPDRFSARQFPNYSSELNVNALLLGDSALYLCASSLTPGRWATNEKLFFGSGTQLSVL.

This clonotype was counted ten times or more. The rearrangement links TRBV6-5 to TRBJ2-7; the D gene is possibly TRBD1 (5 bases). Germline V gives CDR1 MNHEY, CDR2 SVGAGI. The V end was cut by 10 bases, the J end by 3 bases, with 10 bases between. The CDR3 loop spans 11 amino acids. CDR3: CATRQIYEQYF. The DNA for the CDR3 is TGTGCCACCCGACAGATCTACGAGCAGTACTTC.

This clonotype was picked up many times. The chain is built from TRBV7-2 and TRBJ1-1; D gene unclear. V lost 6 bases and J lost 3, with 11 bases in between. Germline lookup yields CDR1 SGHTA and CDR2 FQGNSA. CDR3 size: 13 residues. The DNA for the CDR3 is TGTGCCAGCAGGATTTCTCAGGACACTGAAGCTTTCTTT. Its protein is CASRISQDTEAFF.

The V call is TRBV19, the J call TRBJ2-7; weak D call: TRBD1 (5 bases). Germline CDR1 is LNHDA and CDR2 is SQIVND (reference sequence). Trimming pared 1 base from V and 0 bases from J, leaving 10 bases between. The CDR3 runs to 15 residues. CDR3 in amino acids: CASSIAGRASYEQYF. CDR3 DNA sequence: TGTGCCAGTAGTATAGCGGGCAGGGCCTCCTACGAGCAGTACTTC.

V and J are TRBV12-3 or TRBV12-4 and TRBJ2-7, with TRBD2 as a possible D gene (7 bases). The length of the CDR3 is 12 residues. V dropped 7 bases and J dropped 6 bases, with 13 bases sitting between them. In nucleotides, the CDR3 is TGTGCCAGCAAGGGGGGGTTTCGCGAGCAGTACTTC. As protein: CASKGGFREQYF.

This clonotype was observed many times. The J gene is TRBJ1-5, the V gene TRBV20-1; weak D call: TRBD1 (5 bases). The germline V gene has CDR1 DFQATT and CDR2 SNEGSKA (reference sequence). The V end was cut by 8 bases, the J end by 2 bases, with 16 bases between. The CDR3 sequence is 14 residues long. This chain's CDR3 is CSTTGGKGNQPQHF. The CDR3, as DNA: TGCAGTACCACAGGAGGGAAAGGCAATCAGCCCCAGCATTTT.

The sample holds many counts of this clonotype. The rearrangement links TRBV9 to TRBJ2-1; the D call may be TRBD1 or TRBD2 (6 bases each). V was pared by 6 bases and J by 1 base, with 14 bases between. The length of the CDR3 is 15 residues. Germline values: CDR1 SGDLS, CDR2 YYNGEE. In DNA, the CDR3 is TGTGCCAGCAATCGGGGGCTAGTTTCCTACAATGAGCAGTTCTTC. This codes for CASNRGLVSYNEQFF.

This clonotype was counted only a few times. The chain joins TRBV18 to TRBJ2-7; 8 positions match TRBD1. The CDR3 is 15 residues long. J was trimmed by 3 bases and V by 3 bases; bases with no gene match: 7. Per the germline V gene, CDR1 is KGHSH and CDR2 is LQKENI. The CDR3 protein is CASSPMGQVIYEQYF. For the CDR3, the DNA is TGTGCCAGCTCACCGATGGGACAGGTGATCTACGAGCAGTACTTC. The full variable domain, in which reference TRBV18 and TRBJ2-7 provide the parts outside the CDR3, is NAGVMQNPRHLVRRRGQEARLRCSPMKGHSHVYWYRQLPEEGLKFMVYLQKENIIDESGMPKERFSAEFPKEGPSILRIQQVVRGDSAAYFCASSPMGQVIYEQYFGPGTRLTVT.

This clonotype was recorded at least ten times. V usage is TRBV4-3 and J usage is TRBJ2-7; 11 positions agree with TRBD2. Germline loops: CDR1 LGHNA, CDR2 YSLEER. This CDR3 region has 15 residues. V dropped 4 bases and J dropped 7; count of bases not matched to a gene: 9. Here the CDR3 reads CASSPNLAGGREQYF. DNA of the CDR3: TGCGCCAGCAGCCCGAATCTAGCGGGGGGACGGGAGCAGTACTTC.